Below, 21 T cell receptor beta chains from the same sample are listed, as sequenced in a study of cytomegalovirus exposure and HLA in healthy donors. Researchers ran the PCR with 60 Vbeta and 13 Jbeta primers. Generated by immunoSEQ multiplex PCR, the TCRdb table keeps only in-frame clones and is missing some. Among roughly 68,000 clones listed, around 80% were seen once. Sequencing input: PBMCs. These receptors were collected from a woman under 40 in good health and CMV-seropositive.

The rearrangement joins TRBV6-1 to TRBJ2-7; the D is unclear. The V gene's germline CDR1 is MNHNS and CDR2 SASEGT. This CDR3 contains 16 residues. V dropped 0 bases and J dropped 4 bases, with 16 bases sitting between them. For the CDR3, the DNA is TGTGCCAGCAGTGAAGCGGGCTCCCAGGCGATATACGAGCAGTACTTC. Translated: CASSEAGSQAIYEQYF.

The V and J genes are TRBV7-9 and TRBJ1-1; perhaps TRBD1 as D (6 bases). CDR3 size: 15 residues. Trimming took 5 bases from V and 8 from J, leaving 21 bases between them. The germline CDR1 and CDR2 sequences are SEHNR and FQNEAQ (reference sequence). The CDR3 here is CASSQLRGGLDEAFF. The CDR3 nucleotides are TGTGCCAGCAGCCAACTTAGGGGGGGGTTGGACGAAGCTTTCTTT.

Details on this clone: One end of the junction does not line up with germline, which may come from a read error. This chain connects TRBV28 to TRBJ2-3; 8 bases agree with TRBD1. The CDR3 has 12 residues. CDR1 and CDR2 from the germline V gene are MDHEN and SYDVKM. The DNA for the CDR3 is TGTGCCAGCAGCCCAAGGGACAGGTCGGACCATTTT. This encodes CASSPRDRSDHF.

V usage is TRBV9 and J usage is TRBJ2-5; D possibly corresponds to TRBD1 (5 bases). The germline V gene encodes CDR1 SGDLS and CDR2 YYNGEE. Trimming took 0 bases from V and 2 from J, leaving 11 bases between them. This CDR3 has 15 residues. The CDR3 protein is CASSVVAGKQETQYF. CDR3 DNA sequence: TGTGCCAGCAGCGTAGTGGCAGGGAAACAAGAGACCCAGTACTTC.

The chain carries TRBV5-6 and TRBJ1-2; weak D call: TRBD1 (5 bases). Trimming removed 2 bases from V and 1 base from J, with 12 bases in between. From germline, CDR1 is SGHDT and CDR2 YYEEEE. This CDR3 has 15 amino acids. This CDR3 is CASSLAGLVNYGYTF. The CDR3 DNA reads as TGTGCCAGCAGCTTAGCAGGGTTGGTTAACTATGGCTACACCTTC.

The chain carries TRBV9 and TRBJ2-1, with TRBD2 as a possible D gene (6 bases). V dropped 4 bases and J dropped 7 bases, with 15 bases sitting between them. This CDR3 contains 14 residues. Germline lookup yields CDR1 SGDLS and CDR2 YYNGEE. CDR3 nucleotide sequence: TGTGCCAGCAGCCCACGGACTAAAAGTAATGAGCAGTTCTTC. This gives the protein CASSPRTKSNEQFF.

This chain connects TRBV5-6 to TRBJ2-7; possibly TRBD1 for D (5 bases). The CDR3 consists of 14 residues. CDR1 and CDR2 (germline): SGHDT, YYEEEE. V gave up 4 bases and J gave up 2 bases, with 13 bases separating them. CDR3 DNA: TGTGCCAGCAGCGGGCAGGGTACGGCCTACGAGCAGTACTTC. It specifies CASSGQGTAYEQYF.

In DNA, the CDR3 is TGTGCCAGCAGTGCTCCGGGACAGGGTATCTACGAGCAGTACTTC. Amino acids: CASSAPGQGIYEQYF. The J gene is TRBJ2-7, the V gene TRBV28; 9 bases are shared with TRBD1. This CDR3 spans 15 amino acids. J lost 3 bases, V lost 5 bases, and 8 bases had no gene match. The germline V gene has CDR1 MDHEN and CDR2 SYDVKM.

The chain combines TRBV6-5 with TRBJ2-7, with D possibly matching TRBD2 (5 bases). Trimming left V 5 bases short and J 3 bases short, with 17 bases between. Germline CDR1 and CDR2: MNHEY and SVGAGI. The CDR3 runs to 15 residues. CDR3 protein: CASSLLRESGYEQYF. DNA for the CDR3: TGTGCCAGCAGTCTACTAAGGGAGAGTGGCTACGAGCAGTACTTC.

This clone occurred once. The CDR3 DNA sequence: TGTGCCAGCAGCTTGCCGACTAGCGGGACGGGAGATACGCAGTATTTT. Protein sequence: CASSLPTSGTGDTQYF. The genes are TRBV9 and TRBJ2-3; 11 bases map to TRBD2. From germline, CDR1 is SGDLS and CDR2 YYNGEE. Trimming cost V 4 bases and J 5 bases; bases outside gene matches: 9. This CDR3 is 16 amino acids long.

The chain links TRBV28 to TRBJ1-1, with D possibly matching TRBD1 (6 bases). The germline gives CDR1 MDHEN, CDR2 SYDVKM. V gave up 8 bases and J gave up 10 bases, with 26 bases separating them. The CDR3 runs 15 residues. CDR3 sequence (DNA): TGTGCCAGCCTAAAAATGACACCGGGACATCGGCTAGCTTTCTTT. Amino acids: CASLKMTPGHRLAFF.

Here the CDR3 reads CASSYRTGPLYEQYF. The CDR3 DNA sequence: TGTGCCAGCAGTTATAGGACAGGGCCCCTATACGAGCAGTACTTC. The rearrangement links TRBV27 to TRBJ2-7, with 8 bases identical to TRBD1. Unmatched junction bases numbered 9, after V lost 4 bases and J lost 4 bases. The CDR3 consists of 15 residues. Germline CDR1 is MNHEY and CDR2 is SMNVEV (reference sequence).

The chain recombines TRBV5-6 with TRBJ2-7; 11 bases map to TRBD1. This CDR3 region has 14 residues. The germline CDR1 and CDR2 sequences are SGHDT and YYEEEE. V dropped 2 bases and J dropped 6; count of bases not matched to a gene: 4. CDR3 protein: CASSLGTGGFEQYF. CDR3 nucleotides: TGTGCCAGCAGCTTAGGGACAGGGGGTTTCGAGCAGTACTTC.

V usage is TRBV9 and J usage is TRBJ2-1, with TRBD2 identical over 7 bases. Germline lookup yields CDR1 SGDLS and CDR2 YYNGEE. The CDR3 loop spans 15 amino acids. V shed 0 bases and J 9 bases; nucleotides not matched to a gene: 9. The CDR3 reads CASSVDTGGFSEQFF. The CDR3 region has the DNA TGTGCCAGCAGCGTAGATACGGGAGGTTTTTCTGAGCAGTTCTTC. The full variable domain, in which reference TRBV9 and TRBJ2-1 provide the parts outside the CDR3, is DSGVTQTPKHLITATGQRVTLRCSPRSGDLSVYWYQQSLDQGLQFLIQYYNGEERAKGNILERFSAQQFPDLHSELNLSSLELGDSALYFCASSVDTGGFSEQFFGPGTRLTVL.

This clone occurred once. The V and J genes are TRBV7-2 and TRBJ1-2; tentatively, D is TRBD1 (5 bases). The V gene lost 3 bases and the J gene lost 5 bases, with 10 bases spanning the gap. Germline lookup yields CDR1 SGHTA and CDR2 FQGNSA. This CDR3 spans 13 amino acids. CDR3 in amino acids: CASSFQGGYGYTF. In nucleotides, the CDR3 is TGTGCCAGCAGCTTCCAGGGTGGTTATGGCTACACCTTC.

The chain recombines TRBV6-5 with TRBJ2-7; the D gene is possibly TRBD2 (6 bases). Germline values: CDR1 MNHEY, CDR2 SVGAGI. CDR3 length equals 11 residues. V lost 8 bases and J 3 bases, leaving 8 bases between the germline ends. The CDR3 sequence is CASSGGYEQYF. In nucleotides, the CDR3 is TGTGCCAGCTCCGGGGGCTACGAGCAGTACTTC.

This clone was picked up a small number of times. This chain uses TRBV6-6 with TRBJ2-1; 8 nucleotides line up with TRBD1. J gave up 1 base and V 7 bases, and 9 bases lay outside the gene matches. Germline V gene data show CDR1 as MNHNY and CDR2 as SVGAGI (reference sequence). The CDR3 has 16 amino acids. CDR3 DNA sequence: TGTGCCAGCACCGCTTGGCAGGGGGCTTCCTACAATGAGCAGTTCTTC. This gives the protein CASTAWQGASYNEQFF.

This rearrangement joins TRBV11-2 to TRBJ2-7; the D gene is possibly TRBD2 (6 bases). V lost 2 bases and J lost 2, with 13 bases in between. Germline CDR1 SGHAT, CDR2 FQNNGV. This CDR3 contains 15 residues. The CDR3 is CASSLTGTQTYEQYF. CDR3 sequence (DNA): TGTGCCAGCAGCTTAACCGGGACTCAAACCTACGAGCAGTACTTC.

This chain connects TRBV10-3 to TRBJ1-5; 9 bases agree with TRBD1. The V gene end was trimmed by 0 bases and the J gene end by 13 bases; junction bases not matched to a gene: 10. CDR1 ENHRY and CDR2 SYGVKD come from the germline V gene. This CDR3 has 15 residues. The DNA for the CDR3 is TGTGCCATCAGTGAGTCGGAACGGGACAGGGCCTTTCAGCATTTT. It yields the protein CAISESERDRAFQHF.

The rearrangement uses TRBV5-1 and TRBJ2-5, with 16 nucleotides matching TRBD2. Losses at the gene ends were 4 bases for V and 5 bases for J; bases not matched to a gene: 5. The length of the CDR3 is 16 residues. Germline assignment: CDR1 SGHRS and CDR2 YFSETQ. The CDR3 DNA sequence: TGCGCCAGCAGCGTGGGACTAGCGGGAGGGCGTGAGACCCAGTACTTC. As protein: CASSVGLAGGRETQYF.

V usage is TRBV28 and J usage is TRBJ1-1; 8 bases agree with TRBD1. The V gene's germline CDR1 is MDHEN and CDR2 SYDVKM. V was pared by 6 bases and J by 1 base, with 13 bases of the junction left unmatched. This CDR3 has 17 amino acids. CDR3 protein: CASRYVRHGQGNTEAFF. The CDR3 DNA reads TGTGCCAGCAGATATGTTAGACATGGACAGGGGAACACTGAAGCTTTCTTT.